A selection of T cell receptor beta chains follows, all from one sample in a study of beta chain features in type 1 diabetes. Profiling relied on immunoSEQ multiplex PCR, and the TCRdb table lists in-frame clones only, not all of them. The sample consists of 350,000 to 450,000 clones, around 14% of them appearing once. The specimen was naive CD4+ T cells from blood. These receptors all stem from a man aged 25-45 years in good health. CDR3s include the opening cysteine and the closing phenylalanine or tryptophan. Each record gives: CDR3 DNA, CDR3 protein, D gene, clone size, J gene, V gene. D genes are given only for firm matches. The size of a clone is reported for some rows only, either as once, few or many, or as a class for expanded clones.

TGTGCCAGTAGCCGATCCAGGGAGACTGAAGCTTTCTTT | CASSRSRETEAFF | NA | few | TRBJ1-1 | TRBV19
TGTGCCAGCAGCTTAAGAGCACGAAACCTCATCGAGCAGTACTTC | CASSLRARNLIEQYF | NA | few | TRBJ2-7 | TRBV11-2
TGTGCCAGCAGCTTAGGACAGGGGGCTGCGGATGAGCAGTTCTTC | CASSLGQGAADEQFF | TRBD1 | NA | TRBJ2-1 | TRBV7-6
TGTGCCAGTAGTAATAGCGGTGTCAAAAACATTCAGTACTTC | CASSNSGVKNIQYF | NA | NA | TRBJ2-4 | TRBV19
TGTGCCAGCAGCTTTGGGGGCGAAAGCTCCTACAATGAGCAGTTCTTC | CASSFGGESSYNEQFF | NA | few | TRBJ2-1 | TRBV7-9
TGTGCCAGCAGCTTAGTTGGCGGGGAAGAAGCTTTCTTT | CASSLVGGEEAFF | NA | few | TRBJ1-1 | TRBV7-9
TGTGCCAGCAGCTTATGGGAGGGGGCCAAAAACATTCAGTACTTC | CASSLWEGAKNIQYF | TRBD2 | few | TRBJ2-4 | TRBV7-6
TGTGCCAGCTCACCCACAAATACGCAGTATTTT | CASSPTNTQYF | NA | NA | TRBJ2-3 | TRBV18
TGCGCCAGCAGCTTGAGGCTAGCGGGAGTAGAGGGGCAAGAGACCCAGTACTTC | CASSLRLAGVEGQETQYF | TRBD2 | few | TRBJ2-5 | TRBV5-1
TGTGCCAGCAGCCAAAGAGAGACCCAGTACTTC | CASSQRETQYF | NA | NA | TRBJ2-5 | TRBV14
TGTGCCAGCAGTCCCTCGGCGACACAAAACATTCAGTACTTC | CASSPSATQNIQYF | NA | NA | TRBJ2-4 | TRBV9
TGCAGCGTTGCAGCGGGAGGGCGCGTGGATGAGCAGTTCTTC | CSVAAGGRVDEQFF | TRBD2 | many | TRBJ2-1 | TRBV29-1
TGTGCCTGGAGCCAAGAATCTACTAGCTCCTACAATGAGCAGTTCTTC | CAWSQESTSSYNEQFF | NA | NA | TRBJ2-1 | TRBV30
TGCAGTGCTAGGAGGGAAAGCTACACCTTC | CSARRESYTF | NA | NA | TRBJ1-2 | TRBV20-1
TGTGCCAGCAGCTTAGGGACAGGGTTGGAGACCCAGTACTTC | CASSLGTGLETQYF | TRBD1 | NA | TRBJ2-5 | TRBV7-7
TGTGCCAGCAGTGTGCAGGGGTCTTACAATGAGCAGTTCTTC | CASSVQGSYNEQFF | NA | NA | TRBJ2-1 | TRBV2
TGTGCCAGTAGTATAGACAGGGGATACGAGCAGTACTTC | CASSIDRGYEQYF | NA | NA | TRBJ2-7 | TRBV19
TGTGCCAGCGGGAAAACAGGGGGCACAGATACGCAGTATTTT | CASGKTGGTDTQYF | TRBD1 | NA | TRBJ2-3 | TRBV5-6
TGTGCCAGCAGCCCCCCGGCCTCCCTAGAGACCCAGTACTTC | CASSPPASLETQYF | NA | few | TRBJ2-5 | TRBV9
TGTGCCAGCAGCGTCGAAGAGACCCAGTACTTC | CASSVEETQYF | NA | few | TRBJ2-5 | TRBV9
TGTGCCAGCAGTCTAAACCGGGGACTAGCGGGCTCGTCTGGGGCCAACGTCCTGACTTTC | CASSLNRGLAGSSGANVLTF | TRBD2 | NA | TRBJ2-6 | TRBV27
TGCGCCAGCAGCCCTCAGGGGAACACCGGGGAGCTGTTTTTT | CASSPQGNTGELFF | NA | few | TRBJ2-2 | TRBV4-3
TGTGCCAGCAGCGTAGCTATTCCAGATACGCAGTATTTT | CASSVAIPDTQYF | NA | NA | TRBJ2-3 | TRBV9
TGTGCCAGCAGTCGGACAGGGACGGCCGGGGAGCTGTTTTTT | CASSRTGTAGELFF | TRBD1 | few | TRBJ2-2 | TRBV6-5
TGTGCCAGCAGCTTGGTGACTAGCGAGACCCAGTACTTC | CASSLVTSETQYF | TRBD2 | NA | TRBJ2-5 | TRBV5-6
TGTGCCAGCAGGCCAGGGGGACAGTACAATGAGCAGTTCTTC | CASRPGGQYNEQFF | TRBD1 | few | TRBJ2-1 | TRBV7-8
TGTGCCAGCAGTGAAGGGACAGATCTCTACGAGCAGTACTTC | CASSEGTDLYEQYF | NA | few | TRBJ2-7 | TRBV2
TGTGCCAGCAGCTTGAGGCTAGCGGGCTCGAACACCGGGGAGCTGTTTTTT | CASSLRLAGSNTGELFF | TRBD2 | NA | TRBJ2-2 | TRBV11-2
TGTGCCTGGAGTGTAGGCCGGGGAGGTGGAAACACCATATATTTT | CAWSVGRGGGNTIYF | NA | NA | TRBJ1-3 | TRBV30
TGTGCCAGCTCACTTGACAGGGGGCTTAATTCACCCCTCCACTTT | CASSLDRGLNSPLHF | TRBD1 | NA | TRBJ1-6 | TRBV18
TGTGCCAGCAGCCTGGAACCGGGACTAGCGGAAGAGACCCAGTACTTC | CASSLEPGLAEETQYF | TRBD2 | few | TRBJ2-5 | TRBV5-4
TGTGCCAGCTCTAACAGGGCGGGTGGCTACACCTTC | CASSNRAGGYTF | NA | NA | TRBJ1-2 | TRBV6-5
TGTGCCAGCAGCTTCTCTCGCGGGAGTAAGAATGAGCAGTTCTTC | CASSFSRGSKNEQFF | TRBD2 | NA | TRBJ2-1 | TRBV7-8
TGTGCCAGTAGTACCAGGGGGAAGCAAGAGACCCAGTACTTC | CASSTRGKQETQYF | TRBD1 | NA | TRBJ2-5 | TRBV19
TGTGCCAGCAGCGCCCACCCAACGGCTGAGCAGTTCTTC | CASSAHPTAEQFF | NA | few | TRBJ2-1 | TRBV5-4
TGTGCCTGGAGTGTTAGGACTAGCGGGAATGAGCAGTTCTTC | CAWSVRTSGNEQFF | TRBD2 | NA | TRBJ2-1 | TRBV30
TGTGCCAGCAGCTTAATGAGGGGCACAGATACGCAGTATTTT | CASSLMRGTDTQYF | NA | few | TRBJ2-3 | TRBV7-9
TGCGCCAGCAGCCAAGGAAGACAGGATATCGGCTACGAGCAGTACTTC | CASSQGRQDIGYEQYF | NA | NA | TRBJ2-7 | TRBV4-1
TGTGCCAGCAGCCGGGACGGGACAATGAATGAGCAGTTCTTC | CASSRDGTMNEQFF | NA | few | TRBJ2-1 | TRBV11-3
TGTGCCAGCAGCTTACAGGGCGGGGACAACAATGAGCAGTTCTTC | CASSLQGGDNNEQFF | NA | few | TRBJ2-1 | TRBV7-6
TGTGCCTGGAGTCTTGCGCAAGAGACCCAGTACTTC | CAWSLAQETQYF | NA | many | TRBJ2-5 | TRBV30
TGCGCCAGCAGCTTGACTAGCGGGTACAATGAGCAGTTCTTC | CASSLTSGYNEQFF | TRBD2 | NA | TRBJ2-1 | TRBV5-1
TGTGCCAGCAGCTTGGGGACAGGACTCTCCTACGAGCAGTACTTC | CASSLGTGLSYEQYF | TRBD1 | NA | TRBJ2-7 | TRBV7-8
TGTGCCACCAGCTTGGGTGGCCGGCCGAACACTGAAGCTTTCTTT | CATSLGGRPNTEAFF | NA | NA | TRBJ1-1 | TRBV15
TGTGCCAGCAGCTTGCCGAGAGGCACTGAAGCTTTCTTT | CASSLPRGTEAFF | NA | NA | TRBJ1-1 | TRBV5-4
TGTGCCATCAGTGTGGGTGAGACCCAGTACTTC | CAISVGETQYF | NA | few | TRBJ2-5 | TRBV10-3